What follows are 32 T cell receptor beta chains derived from one specimen sequenced in a study of blood T cell repertoires in COVID-19. Measured with immunoSEQ multiplex PCR; TCRdb has only the in-frame clones, and not every one. The table has around 54,000 clones, 75% to 85% seen once. The specimen sequenced was peripheral blood. The source of these receptors is an older woman with acute or convalescent COVID-19.

The table lists this clone with a count of one. V is TRBV15 and J is TRBJ2-1; the match to TRBD2 covers 12 bases. V shed 8 bases and J 7 bases; nucleotides not matched to a gene: 9. Germline V gene sequence: CDR1 LNHNV, CDR2 YYDKDF (reference sequence). The CDR3 spans 15 residues. The CDR3, as DNA: TGTGCCACCGGTAGGTGGCTAGCGGGAGGGAATGAGCAGTTCTTC. Translating gives CATGRWLAGGNEQFF. The whole variable domain, remainder taken from reference TRBV15 and TRBJ2-1, is DAMVIQNPRYQVTQFGKPVTLSCSQTLNHNVMYWYQQKSSQAPKLLFHYYDKDFNNEADTPDNFQSRRPNTSFCFLDIRSPGLGDTAMYLCATGRWLAGGNEQFFGPGTRLTVL.

This clone was detected a few times. The V call is TRBV24-1, the J call TRBJ2-7; weak D call: TRBD2 (5 bases). With 5 bases removed from V and 3 bases from J, the gap between germline ends came to 19 bases. Germline lookup yields CDR1 KGHDR and CDR2 SFDVKD. The CDR3 is 16 amino acids. The chain's CDR3 is CATSAQKPDGIYEQYF. The CDR3 DNA follows: TGTGCCACCAGTGCCCAAAAACCGGACGGGATCTACGAGCAGTACTTC.

This clone has just a few counts. Other DNA variants within this sample encode the same CDR3. The chain carries TRBV3-1 (or the pseudogene TRBV3-2) and TRBJ1-5; tentative D call: TRBD1 (5 bases). Germline V CDR1 and CDR2: LGHDT, YNNKEL (reference sequence). The CDR3 covers 14 residues. Trimming left V 1 base short and J 2 bases short, with 6 bases between. The CDR3 DNA reads TGTGCCAGCAGCCAAGCCAGGGGCAATCAGCCCCAGCATTTT. Its translation: CASSQARGNQPQHF.

The rearrangement uses TRBV15 and TRBJ2-7, with D perhaps matching TRBD1 (6 bases). CDR3 length: 16 amino acids. The germline V gene encodes CDR1 LNHNV and CDR2 YYDKDF (reference sequence). V was pared by 3 bases and J by 2 bases, with 17 bases between. The CDR3 loop is CATSRDSQLNAYEQYF. The CDR3 DNA follows: TGTGCCACCAGCAGGGACAGCCAACTCAACGCCTACGAGCAGTACTTC. The complete variable domain, with remaining parts taken from reference TRBV15 and TRBJ2-7, reads DAMVIQNPRYQVTQFGKPVTLSCSQTLNHNVMYWYQQKSSQAPKLLFHYYDKDFNNEADTPDNFQSRRPNTSFCFLDIRSPGLGDTAMYLCATSRDSQLNAYEQYFGPGTRLTVT.

This clone has a single count. The chain has TRBV9 and TRBJ2-3, with 9 nucleotides matching TRBD1. From germline, CDR1 is SGDLS and CDR2 YYNGEE. Trimming cost V 4 bases and J 7 bases; bases outside gene matches: 22. The CDR3 has 19 residues. CDR3 residues: CASSPPLRTGVARGNTQYF. The CDR3 nucleotides read TGTGCCAGCAGCCCTCCTCTGAGGACAGGGGTTGCGCGGGGAAATACGCAGTATTTT.

The rearrangement uses TRBV6-5 and TRBJ2-7, with 9 positions matching TRBD2. CDR1 is MNHEY, CDR2 SVGAGI, per germline. With V trimmed by 7 bases and J by 5 bases, 9 bases remained unmatched. The CDR3 is 14 amino acids. The DNA of the CDR3 is TGTGCCAGCACCCCAGCGGGAGGAATCGACGAGCAGTACTTC. It yields the protein CASTPAGGIDEQYF.

The rearrangement joins TRBV5-1 to TRBJ2-1, with a weak D call TRBD2 (6 bases). The CDR3 loop spans 13 amino acids. Germline V gene data show CDR1 as SGHRS and CDR2 as YFSETQ. V gave up 0 bases and J gave up 6 bases, with 7 bases separating them. The CDR3 DNA reads as TGCGCCAGCAGCTTGGTGACTAGCAATGAGCAGTTCTTC. As protein: CASSLVTSNEQFF.

The CDR3 spells CASSKPAGRSYNEQFF. Here the CDR3 DNA reads TGTGCCAGCAGCAAACCAGCGGGCCGCTCCTACAATGAGCAGTTCTTC. The gene calls are TRBV11-2 and TRBJ2-1; possibly TRBD2 for D (6 bases). CDR3 length equals 16 residues. Germline values: CDR1 SGHAT, CDR2 FQNNGV. Trimming removed 5 bases at V and 0 bases at J, with 14 bases between. Together with reference TRBV11-2 and TRBJ2-1, the CDR3 gives the full variable domain: EAGVAQSPRYKIIEKRQSVAFWCNPISGHATLYWYQQILGQGPKLLIQFQNNGVVDDSQLPKDRFSAERLKGVDSTLKIQPAKLEDSAVYLCASSKPAGRSYNEQFFGPGTRLTVL.

The genes are TRBV6-5 and TRBJ1-1; 8 nucleotides agree with TRBD1. V was pared by 5 bases and J by 5 bases, with 7 bases of the junction left unmatched. CDR1 and CDR2 from the germline V gene are MNHEY and SVGAGI. There are 14 residues in the CDR3. For the CDR3, the DNA is TGTGCCAGCAGTATCGGACAGGGTGGGACTGAAGCTTTCTTT. It is translated as CASSIGQGGTEAFF.

The chain has TRBV7-9 and TRBJ1-2, with D possibly matching TRBD1 (6 bases). The V and J ends lost 5 bases and 4 bases respectively, with 11 bases between them. CDR3 length: 13 residues. CDR1 and CDR2 from the germline V gene are SEHNR and FQNEAQ (reference sequence). CDR3 sequence (DNA): TGTGCCAGCAGCCCCGACAGGATCTATGGCTACACCTTC. Translation gives CASSPDRIYGYTF. Filled out from reference TRBV7-9 and TRBJ1-2, the complete variable domain reads DTGVSQNPRHKITKRGQNVTFRCDPISEHNRLYWYRQTLGQGPEFLTYFQNEAQLEKSRLLSDRFSAERPKGSFSTLEIQRTEQGDSAMYLCASSPDRIYGYTFGSGTRLTVV.

The chain combines TRBV20-1 with TRBJ1-3; weak D call: TRBD1 (5 bases). Trimming took 3 bases from V and 5 from J, leaving 14 bases between them. The CDR3 covers 14 residues. Germline CDR1 and CDR2: DFQATT and SNEGSKA (reference sequence). CDR3 residues: CSASRQGRRNTIYF. Here the CDR3 DNA reads TGCAGTGCTAGTAGGCAGGGAAGAAGAAACACCATATATTTT.

V is TRBV19 and J is TRBJ2-7, with 11 bases that match TRBD1. V gave up 8 bases and J gave up 3 bases; unmatched junction bases: 6. The CDR3 spans 14 residues. Germline CDR1 is LNHDA and CDR2 is SQIVND (reference sequence). This CDR3 is CASERTGGIYEQYF. The DNA of the CDR3 is TGTGCCAGTGAGAGGACAGGGGGCATCTACGAGCAGTACTTC.

The V and J genes are TRBV3-1 (or the pseudogene TRBV3-2) and TRBJ2-3, with D possibly matching TRBD2 (5 bases). The germline gives CDR1 LGHDT, CDR2 YNNKEL (reference sequence). The CDR3 totals 16 residues. V was pared by 0 bases and J by 2 bases, with 12 bases between. CDR3 region: CASSQDGLPLTDTQYF. DNA for the CDR3: TGTGCCAGCAGCCAAGATGGACTGCCTCTCACAGATACGCAGTATTTT.

This clone occurred once. The DNA for the CDR3 is TGCGCCAGCAGCCCCACGGACAGGCACCAAGAGACCCAGTACTTC. Its protein is CASSPTDRHQETQYF. The J gene is TRBJ2-5, the V gene TRBV4-1, with 7 nucleotides matching TRBD1. The length of the CDR3 is 15 residues. CDR1 and CDR2 (germline): MGHRA, YSYEKL. V lost 4 bases and J lost 0; bases outside the gene matches: 5.

The chain links TRBV27 to TRBJ1-1; D is unclear. The germline CDR1 and CDR2 sequences are MNHEY and SMNVEV (reference sequence). The CDR3 runs to 14 residues. V was trimmed by 6 bases and J by 5 bases, leaving 16 bases between them. CDR3 residues: CASRDPEGGTEAFF. CDR3 nucleotides: TGTGCCAGCAGGGACCCGGAGGGAGGGACTGAAGCTTTCTTT.

The chain links TRBV7-2 to TRBJ2-3; 12 nucleotides align to TRBD1. The length of the CDR3 is 18 residues. CDR1 SGHTA and CDR2 FQGNSA come from the germline V gene. Trimming at V came to 2 bases and at J to 8 bases, leaving 14 bases not matched to a gene. CDR3 bases: TGTGCCAGCAGCTTACGGGGACAGGGGGCGCGAATCTCCGGTACGCAGTATTTT. This gives the protein CASSLRGQGARISGTQYF.

The rearrangement joins TRBV5-5 to TRBJ2-5; perhaps TRBD1 as D (6 bases). Deletions cut 1 base from V and 5 bases from J, with 18 bases between. The CDR3 has 16 amino acids. Germline loops: CDR1 SGHKS, CDR2 YYEKEE (reference sequence). The CDR3 DNA sequence: TGTGCCAGCAGCTTGTCTATGAGGGGGATCGAGGAGACCCAGTACTTC. Protein: CASSLSMRGIEETQYF.

This clone was detected a few times. This chain connects TRBV14 to TRBJ1-1; D unclear. The CDR3 is 14 amino acids. Germline CDR1 and CDR2: SGHDN and FVKESK. Between the trimmed V and J ends, which lost 1 base and 0 bases, there was a span of 6 bases. The CDR3 region is CASSQAGMNTEAFF. The CDR3 bases are TGTGCCAGCAGCCAAGCAGGAATGAACACTGAAGCTTTCTTT.

The gene calls are TRBV4-2 and TRBJ1-5; tentatively, D is TRBD1 (6 bases). There are 15 residues in the CDR3. The V gene's germline CDR1 is LGHNA and CDR2 YNFKEQ. V was shortened by 0 bases and J by 5 bases, with 11 bases between the two germline ends. The CDR3 loop is CASSQDGQNYQPQHF. CDR3 sequence (DNA): TGTGCCAGCAGCCAAGATGGACAGAACTATCAGCCCCAGCATTTT.

The genes are TRBV3-1 (or the pseudogene TRBV3-2) and TRBJ2-2; 8 nucleotides align to TRBD1. The V and J ends lost 6 bases and 4 bases, in that order; junction bases with no gene match: 10. Germline CDR1 is LGHDT and CDR2 is YNNKEL (reference sequence). The CDR3 length is 16 residues. The CDR3: CASRIDRGISTGELFF. The CDR3 DNA sequence: TGTGCCAGCAGGATTGACAGGGGTATTTCCACCGGGGAGCTGTTTTTT.

The chain couples TRBV6-5 to TRBJ1-1; D gene ambiguous. V was shortened by 7 bases and J by 1 base, with 16 bases between the two germline ends. From germline, CDR1 is MNHEY and CDR2 SVGAGI. This CDR3 contains 15 residues. Here the CDR3 reads CASTPFGEANTEAFF. In DNA, the CDR3 is TGTGCCAGCACCCCCTTCGGGGAAGCGAACACTGAAGCTTTCTTT.

This chain connects TRBV6-2 or TRBV6-3 to TRBJ1-5; 12 bases fit TRBD1. CDR3 size: 17 residues. Germline V gene data show CDR1 as MNHEY and CDR2 as SVGEGT. The trim removed 5 bases at V and 2 bases at J, leaving 7 bases unmatched. Written as DNA, the CDR3 is TGTGCCAGCAGTAAGGGACAGGGGGCGCGCGGCAATCAGCCCCAGCATTTT. This gives the protein CASSKGQGARGNQPQHF.

The rearrangement uses TRBV7-2 and TRBJ1-2, with a weak D call TRBD1 (6 bases). The V end lost 5 bases, the J end lost 8 bases, and 21 bases lay between the germline ends. CDR3 length equals 15 residues. Looked up from germline, CDR1 is SGHTA and CDR2 is FQGNSA. CDR3 amino acids: CASSPHLPTGQGYTF. CDR3 coding DNA: TGTGCCAGCAGCCCGCACCTCCCCACAGGGCAAGGCTACACCTTC.

This clone is a singleton in its sample. The chain carries TRBV6-5 and TRBJ2-1; 9 bases are a match to TRBD2. CDR3 size: 14 residues. Germline V lookup: CDR1 MNHEY, CDR2 SVGAGI. V lost 0 bases and J lost 6; bases outside the gene matches: 0. The CDR3 nucleotides are TGTGCCAGCAGTTACTCTAGCGGGGGCAATGAGCAGTTCTTC. It specifies CASSYSSGGNEQFF.

The chain carries TRBV3-1 (or the pseudogene TRBV3-2) and TRBJ2-1; TRBD2 matches at 8 bases. Germline values: CDR1 LGHDT, CDR2 YNNKEL (reference sequence). V trimming: 2 bases; J trimming: 9 bases; junction bases outside the gene matches: 3. This CDR3 is 13 amino acids long. The CDR3 nucleotides read TGTGCCAGCAGCCAAATGAGCGGGGGTGAGCAGTTCTTC. The encoded protein is CASSQMSGGEQFF.

This chain connects TRBV19 to TRBJ2-1, with D possibly matching TRBD2 (6 bases). The CDR3 runs 15 residues. From germline, CDR1 is LNHDA and CDR2 SQIVND (reference sequence). V was trimmed by 6 bases and J by 8 bases, leaving 20 bases between them. The CDR3 is CASRNQAGTWDEQFF. The CDR3 DNA is TGTGCCAGTAGGAACCAAGCGGGCACGTGGGATGAGCAGTTCTTC.

The chain recombines TRBV4-1 with TRBJ2-5; D may be TRBD2 (5 bases). The CDR3 loop spans 16 amino acids. Trimming pared 1 base from V and 1 base from J, leaving 13 bases between. CDR1 and CDR2 (germline): MGHRA, YSYEKL. CDR3 loop: CASSQGPRGGQETQYF. The CDR3 DNA reads TGCGCCAGCAGCCAAGGTCCGCGTGGAGGCCAAGAGACCCAGTACTTC.

The CDR3 spells CASQSGLAGSQETQYF. In DNA form, the CDR3 reads TGTGCCAGCCAGTCGGGACTAGCGGGAAGCCAAGAGACCCAGTACTTC. The genes are TRBV7-9 and TRBJ2-5; 13 nucleotides agree with TRBD2. The J segment lost 1 base and the V segment lost 8 bases, leaving 7 bases of the junction unmatched. The CDR3 covers 16 residues. Germline-derived CDR1 and CDR2 are SEHNR and FQNEAQ (reference sequence). Complete variable domain (other parts from reference TRBV7-9 and TRBJ2-5): DTGVSQNPRHKITKRGQNVTFRCDPISEHNRLYWYRQTLGQGPEFLTYFQNEAQLEKSRLLSDRFSAERPKGSFSTLEIQRTEQGDSAMYLCASQSGLAGSQETQYFGPGTRLLVL.

This chain uses TRBV9 with TRBJ1-4; D remains ambiguous. The CDR3 is 16 residues long. Germline loops: CDR1 SGDLS, CDR2 YYNGEE. The germline V and J ends were trimmed by 0 bases and 1 base, with 10 bases remaining between them. The CDR3 bases are TGTGCCAGCAGCGTAGATCCAGGCTTAACTAATGAAAAACTGTTTTTT. Translating it yields CASSVDPGLTNEKLFF. The variable domain in full, completed from reference TRBV9 and TRBJ1-4, reads DSGVTQTPKHLITATGQRVTLRCSPRSGDLSVYWYQQSLDQGLQFLIQYYNGEERAKGNILERFSAQQFPDLHSELNLSSLELGDSALYFCASSVDPGLTNEKLFFGSGTQLSVL.

CDR3 sequence: CASSDRPGPQETQYF. In nucleotides, the CDR3 is TGCGCCAGCAGTGATCGTCCAGGCCCCCAAGAGACCCAGTACTTC. The gene calls are TRBV10-1 and TRBJ2-5, with unresolved D. Germline CDR1 and CDR2: WNHNN and SYGVQD (reference sequence). This CDR3 spans 15 amino acids. The V end lost 3 bases, the J end lost 1 base, and 12 bases lay between the germline ends.

This rearrangement joins TRBV19 to TRBJ1-1; 8 bases map to TRBD1. Germline assignment: CDR1 LNHDA and CDR2 SQIVND (reference sequence). The CDR3 has 17 amino acids. With V trimmed by 5 bases and J by 3 bases, 14 bases remained unmatched. The CDR3: CASSRVRATGADTEAFF. CDR3 nucleotides: TGTGCCAGTAGTCGGGTAAGAGCGACAGGGGCGGACACTGAAGCTTTCTTT.

This chain joins TRBV28 and TRBJ2-7, with 7 bases matching TRBD2. V shed 6 bases, J shed 1 base, and the junction held 9 bases outside the gene matches. This CDR3 has 15 residues. Germline V CDR1 and CDR2: MDHEN, SYDVKM. The CDR3 region has the DNA TGTGCCAGCAGGGTCCGGGGGGTCGATTCCTACGAGCAGTACTTC. Amino acid sequence: CASRVRGVDSYEQYF.